This T cell receptor (beta chain) was captured by sequencing in a study of T cell responses to AZD1222 COVID-19 vaccine. Study summary: Whether given at about 4 or about 12 weeks, second doses were pooled. Regarding the study as a whole: Nearly half of spike-specific TCRs reportedly target variant regions that are unmutated in the B.1.351 and B.1.1.7 variants. Clonal diversity was possibly underestimated; the donors were predominantly white British and more often female. The peak T cell response came first, and repertoires were sampled only after it.

The CDR3 runs to 16 residues. CDR1 is PRHDT and CDR2 is FYEKMQ in the germline V gene (reference sequence). The V gene end was trimmed by 5 bases and the J gene end by 2 bases; junction bases not matched to a gene: 6. Concerning this clone itself: Antigen unknown.

The protocol was immunoSEQ multiplex PCR, while the TCRdb copy is restricted to in-frame clones and leaves out a portion. The data show 90,000 to 150,000 clones, 85% to 90% seen once. V usage is TRBV13 and J usage is TRBJ2-3; 11 bases line up with TRBD2. The clonotype comes from an adult in good health. The sample was peripheral blood, taken on day 0 of AZD1222 vaccination. CDR3 DNA sequence: TGTGCCAGCAGCCGTCGACTAGCGGGGCACACAGATACGCAGTATTTT. It translates to CASSRRLAGHTDTQYF.